The present T cell receptor (beta chain) was sequenced within a study of Graves' ophthalmopathy and Graves' hyperthyroidism. Findings and limits, study-wide: Cross-validated, the 13-signature model showed 87.88%/81.08% sensitivity/specificity, and 80%/75% in the test set. At just over 70% sensitivity and approximately 72% specificity, the model predicted progression of the ophthalmopathy. Clonotypes were expanded in thyroid at above 0.001 frequency, and most also appeared in blood.

The CDR3 has 15 amino acids. Trimming took off 5 bases at V and 4 bases at J, with 17 bases between the two ends. CDR1 MNHNY and CDR2 SVGAGI come from the germline V gene (reference sequence). There are many counts of this clonotype. Its antigen remains unidentified. RNA transcripts were the template, and TCR beta CDR3 regions were amplified from them. An opening RT-PCR round employed HTBI primers and preceded a second-round multiplex PCR. TCRdb reanalysed the multiplex PCR reads using MiXCR and keeps one entry per CDR3 protein. The sample shows around 1.1 million distinct CDR3 sequences, about 38% of them seen only once.

This chain uses TRBV6-6 with TRBJ1-2; D is uncertain. Sequencing was performed on peripheral blood or thyroid tissue (not recorded which). The receptor comes from an adult man with Graves' hyperthyroidism. The CDR3 sequence: CASSPGSSYIYGYTF. The CDR3 bases are TGTGCCAGCAGTCCCGGGAGTTCCTATATCTATGGCTACACCTTC.